These 10 T cell receptor beta chains share one sample of origin, sequenced in a study of neurological immune-mediated disorders. The time point was: technical triplicate 2. MiXCR was run by TCRdb on the 5' RACE reads, yielding one entry per CDR3 protein. The sample has 31,000 or so distinct CDR3 sequences; more than 10% are singletons. The sequencing sample was made of CD4+ T cells from blood. The origin of the receptors is a female donor with HTLV-1-associated myelopathy (HAM/TSP).

This clonotype has ten or more counts. The V gene is TRBV6-2 or TRBV6-3, the J gene TRBJ2-3; the match to TRBD2 covers 9 bases. This CDR3 is built from 16 residues. The germline V gene has CDR1 MNHEY and CDR2 SVGEGT. V shed 0 bases and J 4 bases; nucleotides not matched to a gene: 5. The CDR3 coding sequence is TGTGCCAGCAGTTACTCGCGGGGGGGCACCTCAGATACGCAGTATTTT. Residues: CASSYSRGGTSDTQYF.

This clonotype has a count of ten or more. V usage is TRBV29-1 and J usage is TRBJ1-5; the D gene is possibly TRBD1 (5 bases). V lost 6 bases, J lost 2 bases, and 8 bases lay in between. Germline CDR1 SQVTM, CDR2 ANQGSEA. This CDR3 is built from 12 residues. CDR3 nucleotide sequence: TGCAGCGTAGGGGATGGCAATCAGCCCCAGCATTTT. Residues: CSVGDGNQPQHF. Full variable domain (missing parts from reference TRBV29-1 and TRBJ1-5): SAVISQKPSRDICQRGTSLTIQCQVDSQVTMMFWYRQQPGQSLTLIATANQGSEATYESGFVIDKFPISRPNLTFSTLTVSNMSPEDSSIYLCSVGDGNQPQHFGDGTRLSIL.

This clonotype was seen repeatedly, ten times or more. This chain connects TRBV4-3 to TRBJ2-7, with a weak D call TRBD2 (7 bases). V was trimmed by 1 base and J by 4 bases, leaving 23 bases between them. The CDR3 loop spans 18 amino acids. CDR1 and CDR2 from the germline V gene are LGHNA and YSLEER. CDR3 coding DNA: TGCGCCAGCAGCCAAGGTGCCGGGGTGGGGGGGGCCGGTTACGAGCAGTACTTC. Residues: CASSQGAGVGGAGYEQYF.

This clonotype was counted many times. The rearrangement joins TRBV4-3 to TRBJ2-1; D is uncertain. The CDR3 length is 17 residues. V lost 0 bases, J lost 9 bases, and 21 bases lay in between. Germline V gene lookup returns CDR1 LGHNA and CDR2 YSLEER. In DNA form, the CDR3 reads TGCGCCAGCAGCCAAGATCCCCCGGGCTACTTTGTTCCTGAGCAGTTCTTC. Translation gives CASSQDPPGYFVPEQFF.

The sample holds many counts of this clonotype. J is TRBJ2-1 and V is TRBV12-3 or TRBV12-4; TRBD2 matches at 12 bases. The CDR3 runs 16 residues. Germline trimming cut 2 bases from V and 8 bases from J; bases unmatched to any gene: 7. CDR3 sequence: CASSLRLRLAGDEQFF. The CDR3 nucleotides read TGTGCCAGCAGTTTAAGGCTGCGACTAGCGGGGGATGAGCAGTTCTTC.

There are many counts of this clonotype. Here the CDR3 DNA reads TGTGCCAGCAGCCAAGATCCCCAGGCAGAAGCTTTCTTT. Amino acid sequence: CASSQDPQAEAFF. The chain couples TRBV4-2 to TRBJ1-1; D unresolved. The CDR3 consists of 13 residues. Germline CDR1 reads LGHNA; CDR2 reads YNFKEQ. The V and J ends lost 0 bases and 8 bases respectively, with 10 bases between them.

This clonotype was seen at least ten times. The rearrangement links TRBV7-6 to TRBJ2-3, with unresolved D. Germline V CDR1 and CDR2: SGHVS, FNYEAQ. The CDR3 covers 14 residues. Trimming stripped 0 bases from V and 2 bases from J, with 6 bases between. In DNA, the CDR3 is TGTGCCAGCAGCTTAGCGACTTTCACAGATACGCAGTATTTT. This gives the protein CASSLATFTDTQYF. The variable domain in full, completed from reference TRBV7-6 and TRBJ2-3, reads GAGVSQSPRYKVTKRGQDVALRCDPISGHVSLYWYRQALGQGPEFLTYFNYEAQQDKSGLPNDRFSAERPEGSISTLTIQRTEQRDSAMYRCASSLATFTDTQYFGPGTRLTVL.

This clonotype was seen many times. The rearrangement joins TRBV10-3 to TRBJ2-7, with TRBD2 as a possible D gene (5 bases). Trimming shortened V by 8 bases and J by 3 bases, and 14 bases separated the two germline ends. The CDR3 covers 13 residues. Germline V gene lookup returns CDR1 ENHRY and CDR2 SYGVKD. This chain's CDR3 is CAIAREFNYEQYF. For the CDR3, the DNA is TGTGCCATCGCTAGGGAGTTTAACTACGAGCAGTACTTC.

This clonotype was found many times. This chain joins TRBV9 and TRBJ1-1; D possibly corresponds to TRBD1 (6 bases). Trimming removed 3 bases from V and 0 bases from J, with 9 bases in between. CDR3 length: 14 amino acids. Germline V gene data show CDR1 as SGDLS and CDR2 as YYNGEE. The CDR3 reads CASSAQGMNTEAFF. CDR3 DNA: TGTGCCAGCAGCGCACAGGGCATGAACACTGAAGCTTTCTTT. Using reference TRBV9 and TRBJ1-1 for the parts outside the CDR3, the full variable domain is DSGVTQTPKHLITATGQRVTLRCSPRSGDLSVYWYQQSLDQGLQFLIQYYNGEERAKGNILERFSAQQFPDLHSELNLSSLELGDSALYFCASSAQGMNTEAFFGQGTRLTVV.

This clonotype occurred many times. Relative to the germline gene, one junction end is altered; a read error may explain this. The gene calls are TRBV7-7 and TRBJ2-2; the D is unclear. The CDR3 has 13 amino acids. Germline CDR1 reads SSHAT; CDR2 reads FNYEAQ (reference sequence). The DNA for the CDR3 is TGTGCTAGCAGCTCGACAAAGGCCGGGGAGCTGTTTTTT. Its protein product is CASSSTKAGELFF.